The 26 T cell receptor beta chains below were found in one sample sequenced in a study of blood T cell repertoires in COVID-19. Sequencing was performed with immunoSEQ multiplex PCR; in TCRdb, only in-frame clones are kept and a portion is missing. Here the sample spans fewer than 400,000 clones, around 82% being singletons. Sequencing was done on a sample of peripheral blood. The source of these receptors is a young man with active or convalescent COVID-19.

This sequence joins TRBV18 and TRBJ2-1; 12 bases are shared with TRBD2. The CDR3 extends over 18 amino acids. CDR1 KGHSH and CDR2 LQKENI come from the germline V gene. The ends lost 2 bases at V and 2 bases at J; junction bases unmatched: 7. The CDR3 bases are TGTGCCAGCTCACCATCTAGCGGGGGGGCGCTAACCTACAATGAGCAGTTCTTC. Translation: CASSPSSGGALTYNEQFF.

The chain carries TRBV7-6 and TRBJ1-6; 10 bases match TRBD1. Per the germline V gene, CDR1 is SGHVS and CDR2 is FNYEAQ. With V trimmed by 4 bases and J by 9 bases, 12 bases remained unmatched. This CDR3 has 17 amino acids. The CDR3 DNA sequence: TGTGCCAGCAGCTCTCAACGAGGGGGGACAGGGGTTTCACCCCTCCACTTT. Translation gives CASSSQRGGTGVSPLHF.

The J gene is TRBJ1-5, the V gene TRBV28, with D possibly being TRBD1 (6 bases). The CDR3 covers 15 residues. CDR1 is MDHEN, CDR2 SYDVKM, per germline. Trimming removed 5 bases from V and 2 bases from J, with 13 bases in between. The CDR3 region is CASSTYREGNQPQHF. In DNA, the CDR3 is TGTGCCAGCAGTACCTACAGGGAAGGCAATCAGCCCCAGCATTTT.

This clone was detected only once. The chain links TRBV5-5 to TRBJ2-5, with 11 bases lining up with TRBD2. Germline lookup yields CDR1 SGHKS and CDR2 YYEKEE (reference sequence). There are 15 residues in the CDR3. The J segment lost 4 bases and the V segment lost 4 bases, leaving 6 bases of the junction unmatched. The CDR3 is CASSLLAGVSETQYF. CDR3 DNA: TGTGCCAGCAGCCTACTAGCGGGAGTTTCAGAGACCCAGTACTTC.

About this clone itself: At one of its ends the junction is not consistent with the germline gene, which may arise from a read error. The genes are TRBV13 and TRBJ2-3; TRBD2 agrees at 9 bases. The germline V gene has CDR1 PRHDT and CDR2 FYEKMQ (reference sequence). CDR3 length equals 17 residues. CDR3 DNA sequence: TGTGCCAGCAGCTTAGCGGCTAGCGGGGCCCCCACAGATACGCAATATTTT. Translated, it gives CASSLAASGAPTDTQYF.

This chain uses TRBV4-3 with TRBJ2-3; D gene ambiguous. Deletions cut 0 bases from V and 7 bases from J, with 11 bases between. The CDR3 contains 14 residues. Germline V CDR1 and CDR2: LGHNA, YSLEER. CDR3 sequence: CASSQDRVSNTQYF. CDR3 in DNA: TGCGCCAGCAGCCAAGATAGAGTTTCAAATACGCAGTATTTT.

The gene calls are TRBV19 and TRBJ1-4; 7 nucleotides line up with TRBD1. After removal of 11 bases from V and 5 bases from J, the junction contained 11 bases not matched to a gene. Germline CDR1 and CDR2: LNHDA and SQIVND (reference sequence). This CDR3 comprises 14 residues. The CDR3 nucleotides read TGTGCCTGTGATACGGGACAGCTGAATGAAAAACTGTTTTTT. Protein product: CACDTGQLNEKLFF.

In DNA form, the CDR3 reads TGTGCCAGCAGCCAAGGAACAGGGAGCACAGATACGCAGTATTTT. Protein product: CASSQGTGSTDTQYF. The rearrangement links TRBV14 to TRBJ2-3; tentatively, D is TRBD1 (6 bases). This CDR3 is 15 amino acids long. The germline CDR1 and CDR2 sequences are SGHDN and FVKESK. V lost 1 base and J 0 bases, leaving 8 bases between the germline ends.

This chain joins TRBV11-2 and TRBJ2-3, with a weak D call TRBD1 (6 bases). CDR1 and CDR2 (germline): SGHAT, FQNNGV. V gave up 7 bases and J gave up 2 bases, with 13 bases separating them. The CDR3 runs to 14 residues. CDR3 amino acids: CASKRTVPTDTQYF. The CDR3 bases are TGTGCCAGCAAGCGGACAGTTCCCACAGATACGCAGTATTTT.

The CDR3 reads CASSGTRFTEAFF. The CDR3 DNA reads TGTGCCAGCAGTGGGACAAGGTTCACTGAAGCTTTCTTT. The genes are TRBV28 and TRBJ1-1; TRBD1 is a possible D gene (6 bases). The V and J ends lost 5 bases and 4 bases respectively, with 11 bases between them. CDR3 size: 13 residues. CDR1 and CDR2 from the germline V gene are MDHEN and SYDVKM.

The gene calls are TRBV28 and TRBJ1-2, with 7 bases fitting TRBD1. V dropped 7 bases and J dropped 8; count of bases not matched to a gene: 16. The germline V gene has CDR1 MDHEN and CDR2 SYDVKM. This CDR3 has 15 residues. For the CDR3, the DNA is TGTGCCAGCACCTCCCTGGGGACAGCTTTGGGAGGCTACACCTTC. This translates into CASTSLGTALGGYTF.

The chain has TRBV5-1 and TRBJ1-3; 9 bases line up with TRBD1. V shed 4 bases, J shed 0 bases, and the junction held 8 bases outside the gene matches. The CDR3 covers 17 residues. CDR1 and CDR2 from the germline V gene are SGHRS and YFSETQ. CDR3 residues: CASSLGQGSISGNTIYF. The CDR3 nucleotides read TGCGCCAGCAGCCTAGGACAGGGGTCAATCTCTGGAAACACCATATATTTT.

The chain has TRBV7-9 and TRBJ1-4, with 9 bases fitting TRBD1. Germline loops: CDR1 SEHNR, CDR2 FQNEAQ (reference sequence). The CDR3 runs 15 residues. After removal of 2 bases from V and 7 bases from J, the junction contained 5 bases not matched to a gene. CDR3 residues: CASSLPTGGSEKLFF. CDR3 in DNA: TGTGCCAGCAGCTTACCTACAGGGGGCTCTGAAAAACTGTTTTTT.

V gene TRBV13 combines with J gene TRBJ1-2; TRBD1 is a possible D gene (6 bases). The CDR3 is made up of 17 amino acids. V lost 4 bases and J lost 0, with 18 bases in between. Germline CDR1 and CDR2: PRHDT and FYEKMQ (reference sequence). The CDR3 DNA reads as TGTGCCAGCAGCTCCCTTAACAGGGAAGGAGCTAACTATGGCTACACCTTC. Its translation: CASSSLNREGANYGYTF.

The V and J genes are TRBV24-1 and TRBJ2-1, with TRBD1 matching over 8 bases. With V trimmed by 3 bases and J by 6 bases, 6 bases remained unmatched. The CDR3 totals 15 residues. Germline V CDR1 and CDR2: KGHDR, SFDVKD. The CDR3 is CATSDLRTGINEQFF. CDR3 in DNA: TGTGCCACCAGTGATCTACGGACAGGGATCAATGAGCAGTTCTTC.

V usage is TRBV11-3 and J usage is TRBJ2-2; TRBD1 matches at 10 bases. V shed 5 bases and J 3 bases; nucleotides not matched to a gene: 12. CDR1 is SGHNT, CDR2 YENEEA, per germline. The CDR3 is 18 residues long. The chain's CDR3 is CASSGDKTGGKDTGELFF. The CDR3 DNA follows: TGTGCCAGCAGCGGAGACAAGACAGGGGGCAAGGACACCGGGGAGCTGTTTTTT.

This chain uses TRBV12-3 or TRBV12-4 with TRBJ1-5; no clear D. This CDR3 region has 12 residues. The V end was cut by 4 bases, the J end by 5 bases, with 6 bases between. The CDR3 DNA sequence: TGTGCCAGCAGTTCAATTCATCAGCCCCAGCATTTT. Translation gives CASSSIHQPQHF.

This chain connects TRBV7-2 to TRBJ2-1, with 7 bases identical to TRBD1. The CDR3 extends over 16 amino acids. The junction had 12 bases not matched to a gene; V was cut back by 5 bases and J by 5 bases. CDR1 and CDR2 (germline): SGHTA, FQGNSA. CDR3 nucleotides: TGTGCCAGCAGCCCCCAACGAAAGACAGGGAACAATGAGCAGTTCTTC. It translates to CASSPQRKTGNNEQFF.

The chain carries TRBV7-3 and TRBJ2-5; the D is unclear. This CDR3 is 13 amino acids long. Trimming removed 1 base from V and 1 base from J, with 4 bases in between. Germline V gene data show CDR1 as SGHTA and CDR2 as FQGTGA. The CDR3 loop is CASSLSLQETQYF. The DNA for the CDR3 is TGTGCCAGCAGCTTAAGTCTCCAAGAGACCCAGTACTTC.

DNA of the CDR3: TGTGCCAGCAGTGAGTGGCAGGGCTATGGCTACACCTTC. This translates into CASSEWQGYGYTF. The chain combines TRBV2 with TRBJ1-2; TRBD1 might be the D (5 bases). The CDR3 runs 13 residues. CDR1 is SNHLY, CDR2 FYNNEI, per germline. Trimming removed 3 bases at V and 4 bases at J, with 9 bases between. Combining the CDR3 with reference TRBV2 and TRBJ1-2 gives the whole variable domain EPEVTQTPSHQVTQMGQEVILRCVPISNHLYFYWYRQILGQKVEFLVSFYNNEISEKSEIFDDQFSVERPDGSNFTLKIRSTKLEDSAMYFCASSEWQGYGYTFGSGTRLTVV.

This chain uses TRBV6-6 with TRBJ1-6; tentative D call: TRBD1 (6 bases). Germline V gene sequence: CDR1 MNHNY, CDR2 SVGAGI (reference sequence). Trimming took 6 bases from V and 8 from J, leaving 17 bases between them. This CDR3 has 15 residues. The CDR3 reads CASSTDSLQHSPLHF. The CDR3 nucleotides read TGTGCCAGCAGCACGGACAGCCTTCAGCATTCACCCCTCCACTTT.

This clone was recorded once. V usage is TRBV6-5 and J usage is TRBJ2-5; tentative D call: TRBD2 (7 bases). This CDR3 region has 14 residues. V was shortened by 0 bases and J by 5 bases, with 10 bases between the two germline ends. Germline V CDR1 and CDR2: MNHEY, SVGAGI. The CDR3 DNA reads TGTGCCAGCAGTTACTCGGGGGGGCCGGAGACCCAGTACTTC. Translated: CASSYSGGPETQYF.

The rearrangement links TRBV4-2 to TRBJ2-1, with 9 bases aligning to TRBD2. There are 17 residues in the CDR3. CDR1 is LGHNA and CDR2 is YNFKEQ in the germline V gene. The trim removed 3 bases at V and 6 bases at J, leaving 12 bases unmatched. The CDR3 DNA is TGTGCCAGCAGCCATAGGTATGGCGGGGGGGCGGCCAATGAGCAGTTCTTC. Encoded protein: CASSHRYGGGAANEQFF.

J is TRBJ1-2 and V is TRBV30; the match to TRBD1 covers 9 bases. The V gene end was trimmed by 2 bases and the J gene end by 3 bases; junction bases not matched to a gene: 13. Germline V gene data show CDR1 as GTSNPN and CDR2 as SVGIG (reference sequence). This CDR3 region has 17 residues. The CDR3 loop reads CAWSPISRDRAYYGYTF. CDR3 DNA: TGTGCCTGGAGTCCCATCTCCCGGGACAGGGCGTACTATGGCTACACCTTC.

This clone was found once. This chain joins TRBV4-1 and TRBJ2-7; 7 bases align to TRBD1. Germline V gene lookup returns CDR1 MGHRA and CDR2 YSYEKL. The V and J ends lost 6 bases and 3 bases, in that order; junction bases with no gene match: 5. This CDR3 contains 13 residues. CDR3: CASRPPGGYEQYF. CDR3 DNA: TGCGCCAGCAGGCCGCCAGGGGGCTACGAGCAGTACTTC.

V gene TRBV11-2 combines with J gene TRBJ1-2; 7 nucleotides line up with TRBD1. The CDR3 totals 12 residues. CDR1 is SGHAT, CDR2 FQNNGV, per germline. V shed 5 bases, J shed 8 bases, and the junction held 5 bases outside the gene matches. CDR3 sequence (DNA): TGTGCCAGCAGCCGTATCAGGGGGGGCTACACCTTC. Its protein is CASSRIRGGYTF.